What follows describes a single T cell receptor (beta chain). Its cognate antigen is unknown. Because the CDR3 is missing its conserved closing phenylalanine or tryptophan, this is likely a read error. Three rounds of nested PCR, following a modified ARM-PCR protocol, produced the TCRbeta library. TCRdb re-called the multiplex PCR reads with MiXCR, one entry per CDR3 protein. The table records 120,000 to 150,000 distinct CDR3 sequences, 60% to 70% of them present only once. This sample's RNA came from whole unsorted tissue. Between August and November 2014, newly diagnosed, chemotherapy-naive lung cancer patients underwent thoracic surgery in China. The data derive from a study of tumor and adjacent non-tumor tissue in lung cancer. Study-level points and caveats: Tumor repertoires had a smaller top 100 clone share than normal lung. Shorter survival was associated with higher TCR diversity in tumors.

This receptor was identified in a man aged 55 to 70 with small cell lung cancer. Sample: lung tumor tissue.

The CDR3 reads CATGTEYSYNEQFL. In DNA form, the CDR3 reads TGTGCCACCGGGACAGAGTATTCCTACAATGAGCAGTTCCTC. The gene calls are TRBV10-3 and TRBJ2-1; TRBD1 matches at 7 bases. This CDR3 contains 14 residues. Looked up from germline, CDR1 is ENHRY and CDR2 is SYGVKD. J gave up 1 base and V 10 bases, and 7 bases lay outside the gene matches.